This TCR beta chain is drawn from a study of blood T cell repertoires in COVID-19. Germline CDR1 is PRHDT and CDR2 is FYEKMQ (reference sequence). V shed 5 bases and J shed 2 bases, with 10 bases lying between them. The CDR3 is 14 amino acids. Authors' processing steps: It was from reference gene primer amplification that nucleated cell counts were estimated. Sequencing was performed with immunoSEQ multiplex PCR; in TCRdb, only in-frame clones are kept and a portion is missing. V and J calls and clone size come straight from that table; D and trimming were deduced from the DNA. The profile covers 170,000 or so clones, with approximately 90% appearing a single time and about 1.9% taken by the ten largest.

Sequenced material: peripheral blood. This chain uses TRBV13 with TRBJ1-3, with unresolved D. This TCR was sampled from a man aged 18 to 30 who had recovered from COVID-19. CDR3 bases: TGTGCCAGCAGCCCCGGGGTTGCTGGAAACACCATATATTTT. Translation: CASSPGVAGNTIYF.